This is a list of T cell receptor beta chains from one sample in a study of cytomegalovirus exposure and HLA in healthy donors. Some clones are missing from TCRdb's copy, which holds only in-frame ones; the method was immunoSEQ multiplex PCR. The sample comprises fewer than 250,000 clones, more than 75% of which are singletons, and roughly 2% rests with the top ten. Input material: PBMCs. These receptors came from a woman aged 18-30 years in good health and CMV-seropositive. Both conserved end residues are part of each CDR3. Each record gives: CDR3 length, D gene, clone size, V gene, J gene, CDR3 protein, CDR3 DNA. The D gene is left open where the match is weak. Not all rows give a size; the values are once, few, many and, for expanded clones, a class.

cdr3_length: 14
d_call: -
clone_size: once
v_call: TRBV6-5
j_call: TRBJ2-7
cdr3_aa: CASTLTLVNGEQYF
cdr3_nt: TGTGCCAGCACCCTGACCCTAGTAAATGGCGAGCAGTACTTC

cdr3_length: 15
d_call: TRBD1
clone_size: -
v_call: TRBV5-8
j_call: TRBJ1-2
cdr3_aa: CASSLKGQGIYGYTF
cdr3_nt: TGTGCCAGCAGCCTGAAGGGACAGGGAATCTATGGCTACACCTTC

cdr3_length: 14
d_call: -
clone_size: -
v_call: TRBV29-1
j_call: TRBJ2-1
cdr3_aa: CSVAAGLAYNEQFF
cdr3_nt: TGCAGCGTGGCAGCAGGGCTCGCCTACAATGAGCAGTTCTTC

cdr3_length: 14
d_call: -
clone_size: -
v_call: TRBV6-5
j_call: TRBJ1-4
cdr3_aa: CASGLQGPNEKLFF
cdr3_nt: TGTGCCAGCGGCTTACAGGGCCCAAATGAAAAACTGTTTTTT

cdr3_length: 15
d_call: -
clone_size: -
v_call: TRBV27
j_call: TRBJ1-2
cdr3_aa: CASSSSLAGPYGYTF
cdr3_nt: TGTGCCAGCAGTTCCTCTCTTGCAGGGCCTTATGGCTACACCTTC

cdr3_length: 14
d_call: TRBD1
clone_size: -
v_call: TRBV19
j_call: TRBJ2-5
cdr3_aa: CASSTGGLGETQYF
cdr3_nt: TGTGCCAGTAGCACAGGGGGCCTGGGGGAGACCCAGTACTTC

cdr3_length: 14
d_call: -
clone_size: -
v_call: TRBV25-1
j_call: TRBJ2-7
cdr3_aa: CASSEPAGAYEQYF
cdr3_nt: TGTGCCAGCAGTGAACCAGCAGGGGCCTACGAGCAGTACTTC

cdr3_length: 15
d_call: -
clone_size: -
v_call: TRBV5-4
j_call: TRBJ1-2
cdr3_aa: CASSSSPPANYGYTF
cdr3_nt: TGTGCCAGCAGCTCTTCTCCTCCAGCTAACTATGGCTACACCTTC

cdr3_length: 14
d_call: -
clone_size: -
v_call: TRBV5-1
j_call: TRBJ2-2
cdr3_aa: CASSPSMNTGELFF
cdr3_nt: TGCGCCAGCAGCCCCAGTATGAACACCGGGGAGCTGTTTTTT

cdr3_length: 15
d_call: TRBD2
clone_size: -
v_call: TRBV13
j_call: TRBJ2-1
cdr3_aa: CASSSTSVGPNEQFF
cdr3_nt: TGTGCCAGCAGCTCCACTAGCGTAGGGCCAAATGAGCAGTTCTTC

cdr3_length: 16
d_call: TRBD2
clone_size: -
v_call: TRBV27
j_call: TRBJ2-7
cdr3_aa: CASKRTSGSKGFQQYF
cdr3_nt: TGTGCCAGCAAGCGCACTAGCGGGAGTAAAGGTTTCCAGCAGTACTTC

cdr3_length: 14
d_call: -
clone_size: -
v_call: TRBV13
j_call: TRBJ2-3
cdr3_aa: CASSLGQSQFSQYF
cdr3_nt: TGTGCCAGCAGCCTCGGACAGTCCCAGTTTTCGCAGTATTTT

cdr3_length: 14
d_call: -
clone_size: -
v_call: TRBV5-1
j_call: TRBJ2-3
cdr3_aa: CASSTNLGGDTQYF
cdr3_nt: TGCGCCAGCAGCACAAACCTGGGGGGAGATACGCAGTATTTT

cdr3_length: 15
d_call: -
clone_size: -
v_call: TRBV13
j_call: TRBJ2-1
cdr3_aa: CASTNAQRAHNEQFF
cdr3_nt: TGTGCCAGCACGAACGCTCAGCGGGCCCACAATGAGCAGTTCTTC

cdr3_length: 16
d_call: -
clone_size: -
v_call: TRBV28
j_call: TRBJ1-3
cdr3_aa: CASSFGGTAGGNTIYF
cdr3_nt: TGTGCCAGCAGTTTTGGAGGGACCGCTGGAGGAAACACCATATATTTT

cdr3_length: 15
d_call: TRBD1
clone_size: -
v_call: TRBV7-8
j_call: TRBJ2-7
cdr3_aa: CASSSRDRDFHEQYF
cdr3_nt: TGTGCCAGCAGCTCCCGGGACAGGGATTTCCACGAGCAGTACTTC

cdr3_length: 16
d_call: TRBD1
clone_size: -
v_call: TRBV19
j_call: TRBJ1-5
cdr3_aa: CASRAEGQGAHQPQHF
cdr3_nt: TGTGCCAGTAGGGCCGAGGGGCAGGGGGCCCATCAGCCCCAGCATTTT

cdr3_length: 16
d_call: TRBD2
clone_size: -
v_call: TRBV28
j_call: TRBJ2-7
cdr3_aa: CASYSTRAGGSYEQYF
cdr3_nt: TGTGCCAGCTACTCCACCAGAGCGGGAGGATCCTACGAGCAGTACTTC

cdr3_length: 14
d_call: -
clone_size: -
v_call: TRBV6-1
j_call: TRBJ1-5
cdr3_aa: CASERDYSNQPQHF
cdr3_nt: TGTGCCAGCGAACGCGATTATAGCAATCAGCCCCAGCATTTT

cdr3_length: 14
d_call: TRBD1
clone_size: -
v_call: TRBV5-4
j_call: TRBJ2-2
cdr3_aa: CASSNDRDTGELFF
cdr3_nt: TGTGCCAGCAGCAACGACAGGGACACCGGGGAGCTGTTTTTT

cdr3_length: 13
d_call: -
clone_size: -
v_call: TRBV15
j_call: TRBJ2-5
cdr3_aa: CATRGLGQETQYF
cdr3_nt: TGTGCCACCAGGGGCCTGGGCCAAGAGACCCAGTACTTC

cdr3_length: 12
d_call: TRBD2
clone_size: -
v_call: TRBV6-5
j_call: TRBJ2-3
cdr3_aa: CASSKGLVEEYF
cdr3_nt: TGTGCCAGCAGTAAGGGACTAGTTGAAGAGTATTTT

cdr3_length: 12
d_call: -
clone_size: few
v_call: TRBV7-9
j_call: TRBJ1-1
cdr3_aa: CAILPSNTEAFF
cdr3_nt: TGTGCCATCCTCCCCTCGAACACTGAAGCTTTCTTT

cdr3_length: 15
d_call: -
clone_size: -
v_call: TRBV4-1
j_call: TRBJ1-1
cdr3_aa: CASSQGGGANTEAFF
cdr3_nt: TGCGCCAGCAGCCAAGGAGGGGGAGCGAACACTGAAGCTTTCTTT

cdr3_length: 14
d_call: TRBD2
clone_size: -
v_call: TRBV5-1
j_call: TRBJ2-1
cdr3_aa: CASSLAEGGSGGFF
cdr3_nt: TGCGCCAGCAGCTTGGCCGAGGGCGGGAGCGGGGGGTTCTTC